The entry that follows covers one T cell receptor (beta chain) sequence. Its antigen is not identified. This table comes from immunoSEQ multiplex PCR, and its TCRdb copy is limited to in-frame clones, with some not included. The sample has 55,000 to 95,000 clones, 88% seen once. The data were taken from a study of OX40 agonist ivuxolimab in advanced cancers. Study-wide results and limits: CD8+ T cells were the subset that, on average, had more expanded clones than CD4+.

This CDR3 has 17 amino acids. The V gene's germline CDR1 is LNHDA and CDR2 SQIVND (reference sequence). Between the trimmed V and J ends, which lost 5 bases and 8 bases, there was a span of 25 bases. This TCR was sampled from an adult with an advanced solid tumor such as melanoma, head and neck, liver or kidney cancer. The sequenced sample was CD4+ or CD8+ T cells sorted from blood, obtained in a trial of the OX40 agonist ivuxolimab. The gene calls are TRBV19 and TRBJ2-4, with D perhaps given as TRBD1 or TRBD2 (5 bases each). The CDR3 region has the DNA TGTGCCAGTAGTCTGGGGACCAGTCGTGGGGTCAGAGACATTCAGTACTTC. As protein: CASSLGTSRGVRDIQYF.